The 19 T cell receptor beta chains in this list originate from one sample, sequenced in a study of blood T cell repertoires in COVID-19 (dated by TCRdb to 2018 to 2020). The library was produced with the immunoSEQ multiplex PCR assay. TCRdb carries this immuneACCESS record with in-frame sequences only. Its versions omit some clonotypes, under half of them owing to an unresolved V gene in the studies checked, with the rest unexplained. This sample gives under 70,000 clones in total; under 80% of them show up just once. The ten largest account for about 20% of the sample. Input material: peripheral blood. These receptor sequences come from a man aged 60 to 75 with acute or convalescent COVID-19.

This chain connects TRBV3-1 (or the pseudogene TRBV3-2) to TRBJ2-7; D might be TRBD2 (6 bases). The CDR3 is made up of 16 amino acids. CDR1 is LGHDT and CDR2 is YNNKEL in the germline V gene (reference sequence). Trimming took 1 base from V and 0 from J, leaving 13 bases between them. The CDR3 reads CASSQAGLPSSYEQYF. CDR3 sequence (DNA): TGTGCCAGCAGCCAAGCGGGACTCCCGAGCTCCTACGAGCAGTACTTC.

Only a few counts were recorded for this clone. The chain uses TRBV4-1 and TRBJ2-7; D is perhaps TRBD2 (5 bases). Germline loops: CDR1 MGHRA, CDR2 YSYEKL. This CDR3 has 15 amino acids. Trimming removed 2 bases at V and 3 bases at J, with 14 bases between. CDR3 in amino acids: CASSQSPGIGYEQYF. CDR3 DNA sequence: TGCGCCAGCAGCCAAAGTCCGGGGATTGGCTACGAGCAGTACTTC.

CDR3: CASSSGQYYEQYF. The CDR3 bases are TGTGCCAGCAGCAGTGGACAGTACTACGAGCAGTACTTC. The gene calls are TRBV13 and TRBJ2-7, with D perhaps TRBD1 (6 bases). Germline CDR1 and CDR2: PRHDT and FYEKMQ (reference sequence). Trimming cost V 5 bases and J 3 bases, with 11 bases left between them. CDR3 length: 13 residues.

The V and J genes are TRBV6-6 and TRBJ1-4; TRBD1 aligns across 8 bases. The CDR3 sequence is 14 residues long. The trim removed 6 bases at V and 5 bases at J, leaving 5 bases unmatched. From germline, CDR1 is MNHNY and CDR2 SVGAGI (reference sequence). The CDR3 here is CASRTQGVNEKLFF. The CDR3 coding sequence is TGTGCCAGCAGGACACAGGGGGTGAATGAAAAACTGTTTTTT.

V and J are TRBV27 and TRBJ2-7, with TRBD1 matching 10 bases. Germline loops: CDR1 MNHEY, CDR2 SMNVEV (reference sequence). CDR3 length: 15 residues. V shed 7 bases, J shed 3 bases, and the junction held 9 bases outside the gene matches. The CDR3: CASTGWGQGIYEQYF. In DNA form, the CDR3 reads TGTGCCAGCACTGGGTGGGGACAGGGGATCTACGAGCAGTACTTC.

The chain recombines TRBV2 with TRBJ2-7; TRBD1 matches 7 bases. V gave up 9 bases and J gave up 3 bases; unmatched junction bases: 8. The CDR3 length is 13 residues. In germline, CDR1 is SNHLY, CDR2 FYNNEI. The CDR3 spells CASDRDRSYEQYF. The CDR3 nucleotides read TGTGCCAGTGACCGGGACAGAAGCTACGAGCAGTACTTC.

V usage is TRBV5-1 and J usage is TRBJ2-1, with D maybe TRBD2 (5 bases). The CDR3 consists of 14 residues. V dropped 4 bases and J dropped 4 bases, with 12 bases sitting between them. Per germline, CDR1 SGHRS and CDR2 YFSETQ. CDR3 region: CASSPSGGYNEQFF. The DNA of the CDR3 is TGCGCCAGCAGCCCATCGGGCGGGTACAATGAGCAGTTCTTC.

The genes are TRBV28 and TRBJ1-1; D gene uncertain. V lost 3 bases and J 5 bases, leaving 13 bases between the germline ends. CDR3 length: 14 amino acids. Germline V CDR1 and CDR2: MDHEN, SYDVKM. CDR3 amino acids: CASSFVGRRTEAFF. The CDR3 DNA reads as TGTGCCAGCAGTTTTGTAGGGAGGAGGACTGAAGCTTTCTTT.

The V call is TRBV5-6, the J call TRBJ2-1; 7 nucleotides agree with TRBD2. The germline V gene has CDR1 SGHDT and CDR2 YYEEEE. The V gene end was trimmed by 0 bases and the J gene end by 3 bases; junction bases not matched to a gene: 9. CDR3 size: 17 residues. The CDR3 DNA reads TGTGCCAGCAGCTTGGGTAGCGGGCCGACAGTCTACAATGAGCAGTTCTTC. Encoded protein: CASSLGSGPTVYNEQFF.

This chain connects TRBV2 to TRBJ1-4; no clear D. Looked up from germline, CDR1 is SNHLY and CDR2 is FYNNEI. This CDR3 region has 13 residues. V gave up 6 bases and J gave up 0 bases, with 5 bases separating them. The CDR3 bases are TGTGCCAGCAGGGCCCCAACTAATGAAAAACTGTTTTTT. Its translation: CASRAPTNEKLFF.

The chain uses TRBV7-6 and TRBJ1-2; a weak D match, TRBD1 (5 bases). Germline CDR1 SGHVS, CDR2 FNYEAQ. The V gene lost 8 bases and the J gene lost 2 bases, with 9 bases spanning the gap. The CDR3 extends over 12 amino acids. The CDR3 nucleotides are TGTGCCAGCGGGGGGGGGAACTATGGCTACACCTTC. Its protein product is CASGGGNYGYTF.

The chain joins TRBV25-1 to TRBJ1-1, with no clear D. Germline values: CDR1 MGHDK, CDR2 SYGVNS. The CDR3 length is 12 residues. Trimming removed 4 bases at V and 5 bases at J, with 8 bases between. This CDR3 reads CASSGRLTEAFF. CDR3 sequence (DNA): TGTGCCAGCAGTGGCCGCCTAACTGAAGCTTTCTTT.

The chain has TRBV10-3 and TRBJ2-5; 7 positions match TRBD2. The V gene end was trimmed by 6 bases and the J gene end by 1 base; junction bases not matched to a gene: 5. CDR1 is ENHRY, CDR2 SYGVKD, per germline. This CDR3 region has 14 residues. The CDR3 sequence: CAIRGGDSQETQYF. Here the CDR3 DNA reads TGTGCCATCAGGGGGGGGGACTCCCAAGAGACCCAGTACTTC.

The table lists this clone with a few counts. The chain links TRBV10-2 to TRBJ2-6, with a tentative D call TRBD2 (5 bases). This CDR3 region has 16 residues. Germline assignment: CDR1 WSHSY and CDR2 SAAADI. Trimming left V 3 bases short and J 0 bases short, with 9 bases between. The CDR3 loop reads CASSDPGNSGANVLTF. CDR3 sequence (DNA): TGCGCCAGCAGTGATCCGGGAAACTCTGGGGCCAACGTCCTGACTTTC.

V is TRBV19 and J is TRBJ2-1, with 7 nucleotides matching TRBD2. The V gene's germline CDR1 is LNHDA and CDR2 SQIVND (reference sequence). V lost 1 base to trimming and J lost 7 bases; unmatched junction nucleotides: 13. This CDR3 region has 17 residues. This chain's CDR3 is CASSIGTVGRKGNEQFF. The CDR3 DNA is TGTGCCAGTAGTATAGGAACGGTCGGGAGGAAGGGGAATGAGCAGTTCTTC.

The V gene is TRBV15, the J gene TRBJ2-1, with D possibly being TRBD2 (6 bases). Trimming took off 1 base at V and 4 bases at J, with 11 bases between the two ends. This CDR3 region has 15 residues. Germline V gives CDR1 LNHNV, CDR2 YYDKDF (reference sequence). The CDR3 here is CATSRGTSLYNEQFF. DNA of the CDR3: TGTGCCACCAGCAGAGGTACTAGCCTGTACAATGAGCAGTTCTTC.

This clone showed up just a few times. The V and J genes are TRBV27 and TRBJ2-1; the match to TRBD2 covers 8 bases. The junction had 6 bases not matched to a gene; V was cut back by 6 bases and J by 5 bases. This CDR3 is 14 amino acids long. Germline loops: CDR1 MNHEY, CDR2 SMNVEV (reference sequence). CDR3 amino acids: CASSPGLANNEQFF. Written as DNA, the CDR3 is TGTGCCAGCAGCCCTGGACTAGCCAACAATGAGCAGTTCTTC.

There are many counts of this clone. At one end the junction does not follow the germline gene, possibly because of a read error. The chain employs TRBV4-2 and TRBJ2-7; 7 nucleotides match TRBD1. This CDR3 contains 14 residues. In germline, CDR1 is LGHNA, CDR2 YNFKEQ. The CDR3 protein is CASRQDRVAREQYF. The DNA for the CDR3 is TGTGCCAGCAGACAAGACAGGGTAGCTCGGGAGCAGTACTTC.

CDR3 amino acids: CASSQTQGAEQPQHF. In DNA, the CDR3 is TGCGCCAGCAGCCAAACACAGGGGGCTGAGCAGCCCCAGCATTTT. This chain connects TRBV4-3 to TRBJ1-5; 9 bases agree with TRBD1. The junction had 6 bases not matched to a gene; V was cut back by 2 bases and J by 7 bases. CDR3 length equals 15 residues. Germline CDR1 LGHNA, CDR2 YSLEER.